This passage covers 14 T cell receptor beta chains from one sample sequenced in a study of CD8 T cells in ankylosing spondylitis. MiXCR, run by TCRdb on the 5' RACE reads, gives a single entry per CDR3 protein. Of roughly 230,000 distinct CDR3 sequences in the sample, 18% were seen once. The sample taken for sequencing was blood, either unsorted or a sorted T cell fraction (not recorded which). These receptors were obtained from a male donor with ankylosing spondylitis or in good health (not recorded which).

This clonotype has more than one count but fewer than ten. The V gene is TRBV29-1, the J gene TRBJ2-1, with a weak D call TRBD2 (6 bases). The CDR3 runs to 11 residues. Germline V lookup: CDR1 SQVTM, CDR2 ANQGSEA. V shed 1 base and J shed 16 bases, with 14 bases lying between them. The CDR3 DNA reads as TGCAGCGTTGAAGGACAGACTAGTCACTTCTTC. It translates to CSVEGQTSHFF.

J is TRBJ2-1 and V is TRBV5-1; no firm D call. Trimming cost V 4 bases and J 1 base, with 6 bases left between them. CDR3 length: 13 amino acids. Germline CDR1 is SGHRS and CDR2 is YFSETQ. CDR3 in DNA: TGCGCCAGCAGCCCCGAGTCCTACAATGAGCAGTTCTTC. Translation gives CASSPESYNEQFF.

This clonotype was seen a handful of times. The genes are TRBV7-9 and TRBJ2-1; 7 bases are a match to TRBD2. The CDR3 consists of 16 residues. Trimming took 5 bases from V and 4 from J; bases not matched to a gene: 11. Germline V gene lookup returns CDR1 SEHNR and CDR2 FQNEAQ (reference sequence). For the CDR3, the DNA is TGTGCCAGCAGCGGAGAGGTGGGAGGGCCTTACAATGAGCAGTTCTTC. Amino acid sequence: CASSGEVGGPYNEQFF.

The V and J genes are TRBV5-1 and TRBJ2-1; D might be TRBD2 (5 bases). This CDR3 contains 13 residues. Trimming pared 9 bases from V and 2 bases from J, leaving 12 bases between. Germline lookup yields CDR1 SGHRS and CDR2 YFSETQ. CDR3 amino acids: CATAGDTYNEQFF. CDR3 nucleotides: TGCGCCACGGCCGGGGATACCTACAATGAGCAGTTCTTC.

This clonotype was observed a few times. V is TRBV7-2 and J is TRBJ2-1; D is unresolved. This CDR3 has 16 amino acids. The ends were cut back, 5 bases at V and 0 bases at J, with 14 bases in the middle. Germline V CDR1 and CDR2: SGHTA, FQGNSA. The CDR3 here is CASSPVGSSSYNEQFF. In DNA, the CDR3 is TGTGCCAGCAGCCCAGTCGGATCGAGCTCCTACAATGAGCAGTTCTTC.

The CDR3 protein is CASSLLGLPEQFF. CDR3 coding DNA: TGTGCCAGCAGCTTACTAGGACTACCCGAGCAGTTCTTC. This chain connects TRBV7-3 to TRBJ2-1; TRBD2 is a possible D gene (6 bases). This CDR3 spans 13 amino acids. CDR1 is SGHTA and CDR2 is FQGTGA in the germline V gene. The V end lost 2 bases, the J end lost 10 bases, and 12 bases lay between the germline ends.

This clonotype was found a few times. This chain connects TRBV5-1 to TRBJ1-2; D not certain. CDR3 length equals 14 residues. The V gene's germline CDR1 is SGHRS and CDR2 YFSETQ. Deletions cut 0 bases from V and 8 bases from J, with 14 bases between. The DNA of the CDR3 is TGCGCCAGCAGCTTGGAAGACACCCCAGGCGGCTACACCTTC. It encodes CASSLEDTPGGYTF.

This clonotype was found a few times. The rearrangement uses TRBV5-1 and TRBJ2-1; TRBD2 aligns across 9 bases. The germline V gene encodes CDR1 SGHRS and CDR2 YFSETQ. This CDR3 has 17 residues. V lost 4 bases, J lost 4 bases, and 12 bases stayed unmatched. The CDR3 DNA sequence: TGCGCCAGCAGCCCCGTAACCGGGACTAGCTATTACAATGAGCAGTTCTTC. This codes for CASSPVTGTSYYNEQFF. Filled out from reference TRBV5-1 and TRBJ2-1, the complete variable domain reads KAGVTQTPRYLIKTRGQQVTLSCSPISGHRSVSWYQQTPGQGLQFLFEYFSETQRNKGNFPGRFSGRQFSNSRSEMNVSTLELGDSALYLCASSPVTGTSYYNEQFFGPGTRLTVL.

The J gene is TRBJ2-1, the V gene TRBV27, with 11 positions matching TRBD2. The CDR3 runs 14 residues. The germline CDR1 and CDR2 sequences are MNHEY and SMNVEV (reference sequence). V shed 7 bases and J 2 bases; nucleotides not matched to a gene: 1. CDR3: CASIAGGPYNEQFF. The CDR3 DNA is TGTGCCAGCATAGCGGGAGGGCCCTACAATGAGCAGTTCTTC.

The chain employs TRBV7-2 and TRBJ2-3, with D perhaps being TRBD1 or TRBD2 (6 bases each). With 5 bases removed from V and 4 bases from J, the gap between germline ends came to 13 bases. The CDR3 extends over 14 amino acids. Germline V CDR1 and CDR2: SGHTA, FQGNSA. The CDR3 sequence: CASSPSGAPDTQYF. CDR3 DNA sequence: TGTGCCAGCAGCCCCTCGGGGGCCCCAGATACGCAGTATTTT.

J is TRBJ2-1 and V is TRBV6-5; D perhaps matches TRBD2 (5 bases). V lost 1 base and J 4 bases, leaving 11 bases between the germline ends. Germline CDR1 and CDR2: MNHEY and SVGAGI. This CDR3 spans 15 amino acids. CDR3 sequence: CASSYLYGEYNEQFF. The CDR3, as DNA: TGTGCCAGCAGTTACTTGTACGGGGAGTACAATGAGCAGTTCTTC.

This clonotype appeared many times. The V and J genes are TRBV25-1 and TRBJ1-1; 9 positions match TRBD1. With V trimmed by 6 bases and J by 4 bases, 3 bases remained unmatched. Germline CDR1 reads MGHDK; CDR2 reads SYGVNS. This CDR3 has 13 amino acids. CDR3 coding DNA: TGTGCCAGCAGACTACAGGGGGCCACTGAAGCTTTCTTT. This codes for CASRLQGATEAFF.

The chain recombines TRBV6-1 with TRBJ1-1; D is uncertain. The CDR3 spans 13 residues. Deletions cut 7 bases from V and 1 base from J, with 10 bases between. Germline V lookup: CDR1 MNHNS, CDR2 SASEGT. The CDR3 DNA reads TGTGCCAGCACCGCGGTGGAGAACACTGAAGCTTTCTTT. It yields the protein CASTAVENTEAFF.

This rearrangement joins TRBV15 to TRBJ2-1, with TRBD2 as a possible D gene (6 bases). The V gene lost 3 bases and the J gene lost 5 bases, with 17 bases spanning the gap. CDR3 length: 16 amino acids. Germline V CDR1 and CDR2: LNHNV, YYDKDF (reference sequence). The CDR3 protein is CATSRVGLGTDNEQFF. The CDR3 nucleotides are TGTGCCACCAGCAGGGTCGGACTCGGGACTGACAATGAGCAGTTCTTC.